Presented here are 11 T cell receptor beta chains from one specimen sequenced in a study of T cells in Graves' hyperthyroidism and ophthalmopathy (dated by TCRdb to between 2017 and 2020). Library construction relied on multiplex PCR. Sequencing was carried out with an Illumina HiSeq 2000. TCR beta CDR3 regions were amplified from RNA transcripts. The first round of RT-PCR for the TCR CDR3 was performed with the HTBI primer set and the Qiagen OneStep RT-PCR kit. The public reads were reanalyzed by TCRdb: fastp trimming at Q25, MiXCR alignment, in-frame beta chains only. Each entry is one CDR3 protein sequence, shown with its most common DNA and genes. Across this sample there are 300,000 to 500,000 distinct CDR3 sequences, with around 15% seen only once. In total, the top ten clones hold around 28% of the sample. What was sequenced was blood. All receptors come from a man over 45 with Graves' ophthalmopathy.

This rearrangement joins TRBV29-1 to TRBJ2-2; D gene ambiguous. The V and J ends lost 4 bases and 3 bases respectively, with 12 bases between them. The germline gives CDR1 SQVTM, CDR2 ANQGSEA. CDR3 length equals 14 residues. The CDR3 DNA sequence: TGCAGCGTTGCTCAACCCGGCTACACCGGGGAGCTGTTTTTT. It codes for CSVAQPGYTGELFF.

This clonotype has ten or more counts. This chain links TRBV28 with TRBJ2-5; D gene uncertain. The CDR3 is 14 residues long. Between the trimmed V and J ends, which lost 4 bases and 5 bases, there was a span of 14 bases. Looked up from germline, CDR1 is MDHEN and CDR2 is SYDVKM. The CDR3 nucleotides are TGTGCCAGCAGTTCCAGACGATTGCGGGAGACCCAGTACTTC. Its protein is CASSSRRLRETQYF. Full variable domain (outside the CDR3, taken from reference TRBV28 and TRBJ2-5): DVKVTQSSRYLVKRTGEKVFLECVQDMDHENMFWYRQDPGLGLRLIYFSYDVKMKEKGDIPEGYSVSREKKERFSLILESASTNQTSMYLCASSSRRLRETQYFGPGTRLLVL.

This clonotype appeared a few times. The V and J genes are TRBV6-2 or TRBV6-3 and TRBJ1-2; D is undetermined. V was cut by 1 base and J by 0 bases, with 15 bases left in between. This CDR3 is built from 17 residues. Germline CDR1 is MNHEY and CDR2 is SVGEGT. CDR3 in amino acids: CASSYYRNGYTNYGYTF. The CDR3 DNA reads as TGTGCCAGCAGTTACTACAGAAACGGATATACTAACTATGGCTACACCTTC.

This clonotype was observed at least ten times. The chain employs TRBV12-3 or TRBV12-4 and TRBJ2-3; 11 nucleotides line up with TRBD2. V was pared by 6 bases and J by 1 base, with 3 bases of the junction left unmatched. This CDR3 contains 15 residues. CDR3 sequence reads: CASRPGLAGTDTQYF. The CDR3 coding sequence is TGTGCCAGCAGGCCGGGACTAGCGGGCACAGATACGCAGTATTTT.

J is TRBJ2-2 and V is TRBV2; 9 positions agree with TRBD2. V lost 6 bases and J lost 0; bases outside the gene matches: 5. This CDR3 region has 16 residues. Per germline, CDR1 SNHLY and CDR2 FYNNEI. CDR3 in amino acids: CASRGRLAANTGELFF. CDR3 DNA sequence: TGTGCCAGCAGGGGTAGACTAGCGGCGAACACCGGGGAGCTGTTTTTT.

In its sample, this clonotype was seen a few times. CDR3: CAWTPGTSGRPSTDTQYF. The CDR3, as DNA: TGTGCCTGGACCCCAGGGACTAGCGGGAGACCTAGCACAGATACGCAGTATTTT. The V gene is TRBV30, the J gene TRBJ2-3; 14 bases line up with TRBD2. The germline V gene encodes CDR1 GTSNPN and CDR2 SVGIG (reference sequence). The CDR3 runs to 18 residues. V shed 4 bases, J shed 0 bases, and the junction held 9 bases outside the gene matches.

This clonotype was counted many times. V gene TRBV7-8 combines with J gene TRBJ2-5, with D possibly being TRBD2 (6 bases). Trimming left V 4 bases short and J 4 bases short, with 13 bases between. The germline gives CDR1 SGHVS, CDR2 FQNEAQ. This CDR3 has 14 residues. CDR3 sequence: CASSSLAGIETQYF. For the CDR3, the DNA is TGTGCCAGCAGCTCCTTGGCGGGAATAGAGACCCAGTACTTC.

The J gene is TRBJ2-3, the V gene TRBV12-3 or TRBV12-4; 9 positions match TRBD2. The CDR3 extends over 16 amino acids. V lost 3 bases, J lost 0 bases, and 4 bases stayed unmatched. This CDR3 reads CASSFLAGFSTDTQYF. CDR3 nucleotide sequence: TGTGCCAGCAGTTTTCTAGCGGGATTTAGCACAGATACGCAGTATTTT.

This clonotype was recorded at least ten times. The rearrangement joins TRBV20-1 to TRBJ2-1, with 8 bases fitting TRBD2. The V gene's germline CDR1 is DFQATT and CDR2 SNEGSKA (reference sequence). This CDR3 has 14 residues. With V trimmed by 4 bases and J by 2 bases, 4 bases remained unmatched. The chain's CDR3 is CSAKLAGPYNEQFF. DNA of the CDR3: TGCAGTGCTAAGTTAGCGGGGCCCTACAATGAGCAGTTCTTC.

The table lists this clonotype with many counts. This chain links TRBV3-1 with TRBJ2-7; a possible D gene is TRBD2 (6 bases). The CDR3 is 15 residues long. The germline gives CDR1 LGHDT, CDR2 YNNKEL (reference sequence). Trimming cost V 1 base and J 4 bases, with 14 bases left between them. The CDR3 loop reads CASSQGPGEAYEQYF. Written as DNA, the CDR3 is TGTGCCAGCAGCCAAGGGCCGGGAGAAGCGTACGAGCAGTACTTC.

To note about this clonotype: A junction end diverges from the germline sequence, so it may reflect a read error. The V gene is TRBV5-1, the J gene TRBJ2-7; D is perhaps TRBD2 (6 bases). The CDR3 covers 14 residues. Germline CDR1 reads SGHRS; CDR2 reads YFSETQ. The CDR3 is CASSRRGSSHEQYF. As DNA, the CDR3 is TGCGCCAGCAGCAGGCGGGGCTCCTCCCACGAGCAGTACTTC.